Listed here are 26 T cell receptor beta chains from one sample, sequenced in a study of T cells in Graves' hyperthyroidism and ophthalmopathy. RNA transcripts yielded amplified TCR beta CDR3 regions. Initially, a first-round RT-PCR of the TCR CDR3 employed the HTBI primer set. Each CDR3 protein gets one entry after TCRdb re-called the multiplex PCR reads with MiXCR. The repertoire holds approximately 400,000 distinct CDR3 sequences, with approximately 20% as singletons. Source material: blood. These receptors were obtained from a woman aged 18-29 years with Graves' hyperthyroidism.

The chain has TRBV6-1 and TRBJ1-2; 7 bases fit TRBD1. Germline trimming cut 6 bases from V and 7 bases from J; bases unmatched to any gene: 14. The CDR3 runs 15 residues. The germline CDR1 and CDR2 sequences are MNHNS and SASEGT. The CDR3 DNA follows: TGTGCCAGCAGACGGAGACAGGGCCCCCGGGGTGGCTACACCTTC. It translates to CASRRRQGPRGGYTF.

This clonotype has a count of ten or more. V is TRBV7-2 and J is TRBJ2-7; D call uncertain. This CDR3 is built from 14 residues. CDR1 is SGHTA and CDR2 is FQGNSA in the germline V gene. Trimming removed 5 bases from V and 3 bases from J, with 14 bases in between. The CDR3 region has the DNA TGTGCCAGCAGCAAAGCAAGTGGGGTCTACGAGCAGTACTTC. Residues: CASSKASGVYEQYF.

This clonotype was counted at least ten times. The chain combines TRBV18 with TRBJ1-1, with D perhaps TRBD1 (6 bases). V was pared by 6 bases and J by 11 bases, with 16 bases between. Germline-derived CDR1 and CDR2 are KGHSH and LQKENI. The CDR3 runs 12 residues. This CDR3 is CASSQDRDSAFF. In nucleotides, the CDR3 is TGTGCCAGCTCCCAGGACAGAGACTCGGCTTTCTTT.

This clonotype was recorded a few times. The chain carries TRBV2 and TRBJ2-5; possibly TRBD1 or TRBD2 for D (6 bases each). CDR3 length: 14 amino acids. V dropped 4 bases and J dropped 0 bases, with 9 bases sitting between them. Germline CDR1 reads SNHLY; CDR2 reads FYNNEI. CDR3: CASSVGGHQETQYF. DNA for the CDR3: TGTGCCAGCAGTGTTGGGGGGCACCAAGAGACCCAGTACTTC. Combining the CDR3 with reference TRBV2 and TRBJ2-5 gives the whole variable domain EPEVTQTPSHQVTQMGQEVILRCVPISNHLYFYWYRQILGQKVEFLVSFYNNEISEKSEIFDDQFSVERPDGSNFTLKIRSTKLEDSAMYFCASSVGGHQETQYFGPGTRLLVL.

This rearrangement joins TRBV12-3 or TRBV12-4 to TRBJ1-1; a weak D match, TRBD1 (6 bases). This CDR3 region has 12 residues. Trimming removed 1 base at V and 10 bases at J, with 10 bases between. This CDR3 is CASSLGSGVAFF. The DNA of the CDR3 is TGTGCCAGCAGTTTAGGGTCAGGGGTAGCTTTCTTT.

This clonotype appeared many times. This chain uses TRBV12-3 or TRBV12-4 with TRBJ1-2; TRBD1 matches at 9 bases. Trimming at V came to 6 bases and at J to 7 bases, leaving 15 bases not matched to a gene. The CDR3 extends over 16 amino acids. The CDR3 bases are TGTGCCAGCAGCCCCACAGGGGGCGGCTTACTCTCTGGCTACACCTTC. This gives the protein CASSPTGGGLLSGYTF.

This clonotype was seen repeatedly, ten times or more. The rearrangement uses TRBV2 and TRBJ1-2, with D unclear. The CDR3 has 13 residues. V gave up 5 bases and J gave up 4 bases, with 11 bases separating them. The germline V gene has CDR1 SNHLY and CDR2 FYNNEI. CDR3 nucleotides: TGTGCCAGCAGTCACCAGGAGTTCTATGGCTACACCTTC. Its translation: CASSHQEFYGYTF. The full variable domain, rest sourced from reference TRBV2 and TRBJ1-2, is EPEVTQTPSHQVTQMGQEVILRCVPISNHLYFYWYRQILGQKVEFLVSFYNNEISEKSEIFDDQFSVERPDGSNFTLKIRSTKLEDSAMYFCASSHQEFYGYTFGSGTRLTVV.

This clonotype occurred many times. Since a much larger clone is just one base distant, this may be a read error. Here the CDR3 omits its conserved ending phenylalanine or tryptophan, so a read error is the likely source. DNA of the CDR3: TGTGCCAGCAGTTGGGGTAACACTGAAGCTTTCATT. The encoded protein is CASSWGNTEAFI. The genes are TRBV12-3 or TRBV12-4 and TRBJ1-1; D is unclear. The ends were cut back, 4 bases at V and 2 bases at J, with 5 bases in the middle. This CDR3 comprises 12 residues.

Comment on this clonotype: Just one base apart from a much larger clone, this may be a read error. This chain connects TRBV29-1 to TRBJ1-2; TRBD1 is a possible D gene (5 bases). This CDR3 has 15 residues. Trimming pared 4 bases from V and 2 bases from J, leaving 17 bases between. Looked up from germline, CDR1 is SQVTM and CDR2 is ANQGSEA. CDR3 amino acids: CSVGDLARENYGYTF. The DNA of the CDR3 is TGCAGCGTTGGAGATCTTGCCAGGGAGAACTATGGCTACACCTTC.

The chain is built from TRBV11-2 and TRBJ2-4; the match to TRBD2 covers 7 bases. The CDR3 has 14 amino acids. From germline, CDR1 is SGHAT and CDR2 FQNNGV. Trimming at V came to 1 base and at J to 9 bases, leaving 6 bases not matched to a gene. This CDR3 reads CASSLAGGNGIQYF. DNA of the CDR3: TGTGCCAGCAGCTTAGCGGGGGGAAATGGCATTCAGTACTTC.

This clonotype was recorded at least ten times. This sequence joins TRBV6-2 or TRBV6-3 and TRBJ1-1; no reliable D call. Germline CDR1 is MNHEY and CDR2 is SVGEGT. This CDR3 is built from 17 residues. Trimming stripped 1 base from V and 0 bases from J, with 15 bases between. As DNA, the CDR3 is TGTGCCAGCAGTTACTGGCAGTGGATCACCTTGAACACTGAAGCTTTCTTT. This translates into CASSYWQWITLNTEAFF.

The rearrangement uses TRBV6-1 and TRBJ2-5; D is undetermined. The CDR3 is made up of 14 amino acids. V dropped 8 bases and J dropped 5 bases, with 18 bases sitting between them. The V gene's germline CDR1 is MNHNS and CDR2 SASEGT. DNA for the CDR3: TGTGCCAGCGGTGGACCCCTGAGGCTCGAGACCCAGTACTTC. Translation: CASGGPLRLETQYF.

At least ten counts were recorded for this clonotype. The V and J genes are TRBV6-2 or TRBV6-3 and TRBJ2-7; D may be TRBD2 (6 bases). The V gene lost 8 bases and the J gene lost 1 base, with 12 bases spanning the gap. CDR3 size: 13 residues. Germline loops: CDR1 MNHEY, CDR2 SVGEGT. CDR3 loop: CASLGTGSYEQYF. In DNA, the CDR3 is TGTGCCAGCCTCGGGACTGGATCCTACGAGCAGTACTTC.

This clonotype has at least ten counts. The rearrangement uses TRBV5-1 and TRBJ2-7; D gene ambiguous. Germline-derived CDR1 and CDR2 are SGHRS and YFSETQ. The CDR3 consists of 13 residues. V dropped 4 bases and J dropped 6 bases, with 14 bases sitting between them. For the CDR3, the DNA is TGCGCCAGCAGCCACGGTTCGGCAGGCGAGCAGTACTTC. It is translated as CASSHGSAGEQYF. The full variable domain, rest sourced from reference TRBV5-1 and TRBJ2-7, is KAGVTQTPRYLIKTRGQQVTLSCSPISGHRSVSWYQQTPGQGLQFLFEYFSETQRNKGNFPGRFSGRQFSNSRSEMNVSTLELGDSALYLCASSHGSAGEQYFGPGTRLTVT.

This clonotype appeared once. V is TRBV6-1 and J is TRBJ2-7; D gene ambiguous. With 7 bases removed from V and 4 bases from J, the gap between germline ends came to 11 bases. The length of the CDR3 is 12 residues. Germline V CDR1 and CDR2: MNHNS, SASEGT. For the CDR3, the DNA is TGTGCCAGCAACCCAACCCAATACGAGCAGTACTTC. It yields the protein CASNPTQYEQYF.

This clonotype was recorded at least ten times. Relative to the germline gene, one junction end is altered; a read error may explain this. This chain joins TRBV6-5 and TRBJ1-3; a possible D gene is TRBD1 (6 bases). CDR1 is MNHEY, CDR2 SVGAGI, per germline. The CDR3 is made up of 14 amino acids. The CDR3 reads CASSYSSRGSTIYF. In DNA, the CDR3 is TGTGCCAGCAGTTACTCCAGCAGGGGAAGCACCATATATTTT.

This clonotype was found many times. CDR3 protein: CASSWEGQGLGYTF. The CDR3 region has the DNA TGCGCCAGCAGCTGGGAGGGACAGGGATTGGGCTACACCTTC. The chain recombines TRBV5-1 with TRBJ1-2, with TRBD1 identical over 9 bases. Germline CDR1 is SGHRS and CDR2 is YFSETQ. The CDR3 loop spans 14 amino acids. Trimming cost V 3 bases and J 8 bases; bases outside gene matches: 8.

This clonotype was detected many times. This chain links TRBV27 with TRBJ2-7; D is uncertain. The CDR3 consists of 13 residues. The V end was cut by 4 bases, the J end by 8 bases, with 15 bases between. Germline lookup yields CDR1 MNHEY and CDR2 SMNVEV (reference sequence). The CDR3 spells CASSYPDRLQQYF. In DNA, the CDR3 is TGTGCCAGCAGTTACCCGGACCGGCTGCAGCAGTACTTC.

The chain joins TRBV11-2 to TRBJ1-2, with D maybe TRBD1 (6 bases). The V gene lost 0 bases and the J gene lost 7 bases, with 15 bases spanning the gap. The CDR3 has 15 amino acids. Germline assignment: CDR1 SGHAT and CDR2 FQNNGV. CDR3 nucleotide sequence: TGTGCCAGCAGCTTAGATGGGCAGGGGAGAATTGGCTACACCTTC. Residues: CASSLDGQGRIGYTF.

The chain uses TRBV6-5 and TRBJ1-2; 7 bases map to TRBD1. V shed 0 bases and J 8 bases; nucleotides not matched to a gene: 9. The CDR3 loop spans 15 amino acids. Germline-derived CDR1 and CDR2 are MNHEY and SVGAGI. The CDR3 loop reads CASSYSVEGAQGYTF. The CDR3 DNA sequence: TGTGCCAGCAGTTACTCCGTCGAGGGGGCTCAGGGCTACACCTTC.

This clonotype was picked up many times. V usage is TRBV28 and J usage is TRBJ1-6; no reliable D call. V was cut by 5 bases and J by 0 bases, with 8 bases left in between. Per the germline V gene, CDR1 is MDHEN and CDR2 is SYDVKM. CDR3 length: 15 residues. In DNA form, the CDR3 reads TGTGCCAGCAGTATTCAGTACTCCTATAATTCACCCCTCCACTTT. It codes for CASSIQYSYNSPLHF.

This clonotype was seen many times. The V and J genes are TRBV15 and TRBJ2-4, with 9 positions matching TRBD2. V trimming: 0 bases; J trimming: 6 bases; junction bases outside the gene matches: 9. In germline, CDR1 is LNHNV, CDR2 YYDKDF (reference sequence). The CDR3 is made up of 17 amino acids. DNA for the CDR3: TGTGCCACCAGCAGAGATCACGGCGGGGGGGCGCGAAACATTCAGTACTTC. Protein sequence: CATSRDHGGGARNIQYF.

This clonotype was seen repeatedly, ten times or more. This sequence joins TRBV20-1 and TRBJ2-6; 14 bases are shared with TRBD2. The germline CDR1 and CDR2 sequences are DFQATT and SNEGSKA (reference sequence). CDR3 length equals 17 residues. V dropped 6 bases and J dropped 4; count of bases not matched to a gene: 8. CDR3 region: CSARTSGGRTGANVLTF. The CDR3 DNA is TGCAGTGCGCGGACTAGCGGGGGGAGAACGGGGGCCAACGTCCTGACTTTC.

This clonotype was observed at least ten times. The rearrangement uses TRBV6-1 and TRBJ1-5, with 9 bases matching TRBD1. With V trimmed by 1 base and J by 7 bases, 2 bases remained unmatched. The CDR3 length is 14 residues. Germline V gene sequence: CDR1 MNHNS, CDR2 SASEGT. CDR3 bases: TGTGCCAGCAGTGAAGGAGACAGGGGGCAGCCCCAGCATTTT. Translation: CASSEGDRGQPQHF.

This clonotype has at least ten counts. J is TRBJ2-7 and V is TRBV6-5; D is ambiguous. V lost 2 bases and J 3 bases, leaving 11 bases between the germline ends. The CDR3 length is 14 residues. Germline CDR1 is MNHEY and CDR2 is SVGAGI. The CDR3 DNA follows: TGTGCCAGCAGTTACCTAGGACGGAGCTACGAGCAGTACTTC. This gives the protein CASSYLGRSYEQYF.

This clonotype was seen repeatedly, ten times or more. CDR3 sequence (DNA): TGTGCCAGCAGCACTCGCCGGACTAGCGGGGTTGCCGAGCAGTACTTC. It codes for CASSTRRTSGVAEQYF. V gene TRBV11-2 combines with J gene TRBJ2-7, with 12 bases identical to TRBD2. J was trimmed by 6 bases and V by 5 bases; bases with no gene match: 11. Germline CDR1 reads SGHAT; CDR2 reads FQNNGV. This CDR3 has 16 amino acids. The whole variable domain, filled in from reference TRBV11-2 and TRBJ2-7, reads EAGVAQSPRYKIIEKRQSVAFWCNPISGHATLYWYQQILGQGPKLLIQFQNNGVVDDSQLPKDRFSAERLKGVDSTLKIQPAKLEDSAVYLCASSTRRTSGVAEQYFGPGTRLTVT.